The clone carrying this TCR beta chain was counted only a few times. Investigators prepared the TCR beta libraries by applying iRepertoire HTBI primers and Arm-PCR of CDR3 regions. One entry per CDR3 protein results from TCRdb running MiXCR on the multiplex PCR reads. The sample has 550,000 to 700,000 distinct CDR3 sequences; roughly 15% are singletons. The time point denotes: newly diagnosed GD, antithyroid drugs for less than 3 months. PBMCs were the source of the RNA used for TCR sequencing. The sample comes from a study of regulatory T cells in long-lasting Graves disease. The same specimen was also included in a second study, on T cells in Graves' hyperthyroidism and ophthalmopathy. Per that paper: Stable disease denoted Graves' hyperthyroidism without ophthalmopathy progression within 18 months.

The TCR sequence derives from a man aged 18 to 30 with Graves disease. The input for sequencing was peripheral blood mononuclear cells (PBMCs), taken at new diagnosis, from a patient treated with antithyroid drugs.

CDR3 loop: CSVEGPWGGSSYNEQFF. The CDR3 nucleotides read TGCAGCGTTGAAGGTCCTTGGGGGGGTAGCTCCTACAATGAGCAGTTCTTC. The J gene is TRBJ2-1, the V gene TRBV29-1; 7 bases align to TRBD2. CDR1 SQVTM and CDR2 ANQGSEA come from the germline V gene. J was trimmed by 0 bases and V by 1 base; bases with no gene match: 9. This CDR3 spans 17 amino acids.